This section outlines one TCR beta chain sequence together with its context. The antigen is undetermined. The V end lost 11 bases, the J end lost 0 bases, and 19 bases lay between the germline ends. Germline CDR1 reads MDHEN; CDR2 reads SYDVKM. The CDR3 spans 15 residues. This sample was taken from a study of cytomegalovirus exposure and HLA in healthy donors. PCR involved 60 Vbeta and 13 Jbeta primers. Data came from immunoSEQ multiplex PCR; TCRdb stores just in-frame clones and leaves some out. Of a few hundred thousand clones detected, about four fifths appear once; the ten largest clones hold about 0.28%. Overall study results and limits: A list of 150 or so TCR beta chains associated with cytomegalovirus was given. In a later analysis, a missense DCLRE1C variant was linked to TCR beta V- and J-gene trimming. It was reported that the classifier diagnosed cytomegalovirus status with high specificity and sensitivity in both the original and validation cohorts.

This TCR was recovered from a girl under 10 years old in good health and CMV-seronegative. Sequencing was performed on PBMCs. V gene TRBV28 combines with J gene TRBJ1-1; D perhaps matches TRBD1 (6 bases). CDR3 loop: CASLEGDRLNTEAFF. CDR3 DNA sequence: TGTGCCTCTCTAGAAGGAGACAGGCTGAACACTGAAGCTTTCTTT.